The present TCR beta chain was sequenced within a study of blood T cell repertoires in COVID-19. Overall study: Some COVID-19 samples were acute and others convalescent; all came from the United States, Italy and Spain.

In this sample, this clone turned up a few times. In the original processing: Estimation of nucleated cell counts relied on the amplification of reference gene primers. Clones were sequenced by immunoSEQ multiplex PCR, and TCRdb holds only the in-frame ones, with some missing. V, J and clone size derive from that table, while D and trimming were established from the DNA sequence. The profile shows under 400,000 clones, about 90% of them singletons. Looked up from germline, CDR1 is MDHEN and CDR2 is SYDVKM. Trimming stripped 6 bases from V and 8 bases from J, with 13 bases between. This CDR3 is built from 12 residues.

Sequenced material: peripheral blood. This receptor was identified in a woman in her 30s with COVID-19, enrolled during active disease. V gene TRBV28 combines with J gene TRBJ1-2; no reliable D call. The chain's CDR3 is CASRPPGRGYTF. As DNA, the CDR3 is TGTGCCAGCAGGCCGCCCGGTCGGGGCTACACCTTC.